This TCR beta chain derives from a study of a mutant IDH1 vaccine in newly diagnosed glioma. Time point noted: week 47, end of study. Topical imiquimod was applied with each vaccine dose, which held 300 ug of mutant IDH1 20-mer peptide. TCRdb's table, derived via immunoSEQ multiplex PCR, lists solely in-frame clones and lacks some. Counted here are 30,000 or so clones, 65% to 85% occurring once; the ten biggest clones make up roughly 30%. Comment on this clone: The antigen remains unidentified.

This CDR3 region has 13 residues. V was pared by 4 bases and J by 3 bases, with 12 bases between. From germline, CDR1 is SQVTM and CDR2 ANQGSEA. The chain is built from TRBV29-1 and TRBJ1-2, with D maybe TRBD1 (5 bases). The receptor's source is a man under 40 with glioma. The material was PBMCs, obtained from a glioma patient whose treatment included an IDH1 peptide vaccine. CDR3 nucleotides: TGCAGCGTTGCGTCCGGGGACTACTATGGCTACACCTTC. It is translated as CSVASGDYYGYTF.